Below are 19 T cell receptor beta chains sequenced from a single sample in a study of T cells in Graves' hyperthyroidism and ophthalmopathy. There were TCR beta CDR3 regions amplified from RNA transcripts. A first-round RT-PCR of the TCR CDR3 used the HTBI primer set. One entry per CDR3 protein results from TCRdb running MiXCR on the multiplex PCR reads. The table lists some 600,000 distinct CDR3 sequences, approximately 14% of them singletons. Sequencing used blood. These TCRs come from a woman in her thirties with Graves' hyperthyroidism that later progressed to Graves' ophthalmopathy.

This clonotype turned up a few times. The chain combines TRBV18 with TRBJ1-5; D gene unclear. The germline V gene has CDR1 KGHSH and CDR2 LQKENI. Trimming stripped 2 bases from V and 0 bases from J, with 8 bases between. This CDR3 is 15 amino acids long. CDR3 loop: CASSPGSYSNQPQHF. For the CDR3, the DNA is TGTGCCAGCTCACCAGGCAGTTATAGCAATCAGCCCCAGCATTTT.

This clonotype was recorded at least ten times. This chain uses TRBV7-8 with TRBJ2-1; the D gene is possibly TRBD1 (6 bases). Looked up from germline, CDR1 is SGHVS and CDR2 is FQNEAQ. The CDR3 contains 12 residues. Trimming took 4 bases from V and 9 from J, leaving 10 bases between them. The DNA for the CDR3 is TGTGCCAGCAGCTCCTCGACAGGTGAGCAGTTCTTC. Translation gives CASSSSTGEQFF.

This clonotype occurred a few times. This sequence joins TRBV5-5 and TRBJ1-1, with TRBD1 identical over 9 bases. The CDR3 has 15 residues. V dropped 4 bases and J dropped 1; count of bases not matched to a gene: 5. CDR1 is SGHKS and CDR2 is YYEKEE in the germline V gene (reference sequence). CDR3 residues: CASSAPDRGNTEAFF. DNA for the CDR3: TGTGCCAGCAGCGCACCGGACAGGGGGAACACTGAAGCTTTCTTT.

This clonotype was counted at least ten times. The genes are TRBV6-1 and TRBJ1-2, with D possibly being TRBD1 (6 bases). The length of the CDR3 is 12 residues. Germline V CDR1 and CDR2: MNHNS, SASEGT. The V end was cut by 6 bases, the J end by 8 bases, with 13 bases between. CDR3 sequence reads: CASSSQGGGYTF. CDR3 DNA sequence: TGTGCCAGCAGCTCACAGGGAGGGGGCTACACCTTC.

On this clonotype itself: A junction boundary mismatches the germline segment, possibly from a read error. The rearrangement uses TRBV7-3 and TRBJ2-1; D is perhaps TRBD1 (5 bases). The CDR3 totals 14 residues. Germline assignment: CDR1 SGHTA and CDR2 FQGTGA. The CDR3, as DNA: TGTGCCAGCAGCTTAAGTGGATCGGACAATGGGCAGTTCTTC. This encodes CASSLSGSDNGQFF.

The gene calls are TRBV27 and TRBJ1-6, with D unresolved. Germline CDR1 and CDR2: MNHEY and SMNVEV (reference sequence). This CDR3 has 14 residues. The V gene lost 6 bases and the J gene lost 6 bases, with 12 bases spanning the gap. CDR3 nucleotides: TGTGCCAGCAGGTTGACGGGCTTTAATTCACCCCTCCACTTT. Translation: CASRLTGFNSPLHF.

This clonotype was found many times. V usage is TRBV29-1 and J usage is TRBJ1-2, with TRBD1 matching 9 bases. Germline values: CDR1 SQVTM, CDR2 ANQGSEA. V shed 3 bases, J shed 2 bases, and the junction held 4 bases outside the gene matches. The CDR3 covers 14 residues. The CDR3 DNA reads TGCAGCGTTGAGGGGGGGACAGGGAACTATGGCTACACCTTC. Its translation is CSVEGGTGNYGYTF.

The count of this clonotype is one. The CDR3 nucleotides are TGTGCCAGCAGCCCAAGTTGGATCACTGAAGCTTTCTTT. Translated: CASSPSWITEAFF. This chain connects TRBV2 to TRBJ1-1; D is unclear. The CDR3 loop spans 13 amino acids. CDR1 is SNHLY, CDR2 FYNNEI, per germline. Trimming stripped 6 bases from V and 4 bases from J, with 12 bases between.

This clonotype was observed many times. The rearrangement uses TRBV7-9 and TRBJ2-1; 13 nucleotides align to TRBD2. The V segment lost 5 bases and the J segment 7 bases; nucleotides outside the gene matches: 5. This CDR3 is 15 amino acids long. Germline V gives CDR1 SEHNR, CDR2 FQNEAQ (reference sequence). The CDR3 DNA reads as TGTGCCAGCAGCCTGCGGACTAGCGGGAGAAATGAGCAGTTCTTC. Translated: CASSLRTSGRNEQFF.

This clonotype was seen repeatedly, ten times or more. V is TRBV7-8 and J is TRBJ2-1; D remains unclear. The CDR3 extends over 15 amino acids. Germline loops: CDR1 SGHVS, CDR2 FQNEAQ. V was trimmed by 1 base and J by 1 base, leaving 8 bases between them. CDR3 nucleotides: TGTGCCAGCAGCTTAGTGGATAATTCCTACAATGAGCAGTTCTTC. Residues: CASSLVDNSYNEQFF.

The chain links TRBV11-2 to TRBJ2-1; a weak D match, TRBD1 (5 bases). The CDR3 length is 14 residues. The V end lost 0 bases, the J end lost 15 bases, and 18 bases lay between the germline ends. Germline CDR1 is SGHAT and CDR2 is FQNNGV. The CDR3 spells CASSLDPQGSARFF. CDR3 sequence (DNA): TGTGCCAGCAGCTTAGATCCCCAGGGATCTGCCAGGTTCTTC.

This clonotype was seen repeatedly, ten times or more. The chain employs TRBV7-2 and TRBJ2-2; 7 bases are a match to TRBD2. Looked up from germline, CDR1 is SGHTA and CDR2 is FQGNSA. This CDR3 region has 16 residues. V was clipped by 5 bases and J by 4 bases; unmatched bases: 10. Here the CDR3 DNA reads TGTGCCAGCAGCCCCGGGGTAGCGGGCGGCACCGGGGAGCTGTTTTTT. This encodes CASSPGVAGGTGELFF.

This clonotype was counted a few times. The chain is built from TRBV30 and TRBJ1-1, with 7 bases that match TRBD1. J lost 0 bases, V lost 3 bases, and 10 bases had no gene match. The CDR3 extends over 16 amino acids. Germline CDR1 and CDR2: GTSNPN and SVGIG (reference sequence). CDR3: CAWRHQGEGLNTEAFF. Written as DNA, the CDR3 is TGTGCCTGGAGGCACCAGGGGGAGGGCTTGAACACTGAAGCTTTCTTT.

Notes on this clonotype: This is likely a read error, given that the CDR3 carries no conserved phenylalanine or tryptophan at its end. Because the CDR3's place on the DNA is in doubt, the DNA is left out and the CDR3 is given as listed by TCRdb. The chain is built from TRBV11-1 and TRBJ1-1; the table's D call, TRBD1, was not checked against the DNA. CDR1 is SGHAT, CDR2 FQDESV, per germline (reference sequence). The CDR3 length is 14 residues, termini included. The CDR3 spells CASSLLEEGTEGFL.

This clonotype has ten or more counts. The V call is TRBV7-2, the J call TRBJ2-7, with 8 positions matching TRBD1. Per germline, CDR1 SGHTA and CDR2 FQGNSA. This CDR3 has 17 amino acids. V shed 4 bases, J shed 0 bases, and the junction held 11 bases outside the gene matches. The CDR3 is CASSSPGGSLSSYEQYF. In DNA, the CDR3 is TGTGCCAGCAGCTCTCCAGGGGGCTCTTTAAGCTCCTACGAGCAGTACTTC.

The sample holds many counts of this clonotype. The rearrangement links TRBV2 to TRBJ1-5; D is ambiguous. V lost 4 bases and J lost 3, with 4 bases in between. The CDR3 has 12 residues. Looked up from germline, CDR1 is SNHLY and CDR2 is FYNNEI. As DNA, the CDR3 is TGTGCCAGCAGTGTCCCCAATCAGCCCCAGCATTTT. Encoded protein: CASSVPNQPQHF.

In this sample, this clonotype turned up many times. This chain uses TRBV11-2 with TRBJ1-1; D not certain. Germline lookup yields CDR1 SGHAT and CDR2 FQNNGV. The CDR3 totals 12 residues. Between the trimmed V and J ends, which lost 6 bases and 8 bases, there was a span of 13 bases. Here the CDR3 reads CASSHPAREAFF. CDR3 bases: TGTGCCAGCAGTCATCCGGCCCGGGAAGCTTTCTTT.

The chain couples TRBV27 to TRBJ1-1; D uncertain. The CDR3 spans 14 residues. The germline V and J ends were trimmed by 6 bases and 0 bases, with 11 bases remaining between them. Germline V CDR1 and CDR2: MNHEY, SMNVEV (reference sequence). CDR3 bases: TGTGCCAGCAGGGAGCTGAATATGAACACTGAAGCTTTCTTT. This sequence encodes CASRELNMNTEAFF.

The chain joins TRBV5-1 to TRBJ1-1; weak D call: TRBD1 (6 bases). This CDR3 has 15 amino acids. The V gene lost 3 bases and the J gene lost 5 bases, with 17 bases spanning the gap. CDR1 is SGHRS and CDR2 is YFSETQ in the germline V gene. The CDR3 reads CASSYRDLRGTEAFF. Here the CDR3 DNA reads TGCGCCAGCAGCTATAGGGATTTAAGGGGGACTGAAGCTTTCTTT.